This paragraph covers one T cell receptor beta chain sequence. This sample was taken from a study of blood T cell repertoires in COVID-19. Across the study: Acute and convalescent COVID-19 samples came from the United States, Italy and Spain. T cells, B-cell-depleted T cells, or PBMCs provided the cDNA or gDNA that served as material.

Per the original methods: Reference gene primer amplification yielded estimated nucleated cell counts. TCRdb's table, derived via immunoSEQ multiplex PCR, lists solely in-frame clones and lacks some. For V, J and clone size, that table is used; D and trimming come from the DNA. The data hold fewer than 150,000 clones, with about 90% observed a single time. V was pared by 4 bases and J by 4 bases, with 9 bases of the junction left unmatched. The CDR3 is 16 amino acids. Germline V gene sequence: CDR1 SGDLS, CDR2 YYNGEE. This TCR came from a man over 45 with active or convalescent COVID-19. This chain joins TRBV9 and TRBJ2-3; 10 nucleotides align to TRBD2. Sequenced: peripheral blood. The CDR3: CASSPSGTSAADTQYF. In DNA, the CDR3 is TGTGCCAGCAGCCCATCGGGGACTAGCGCGGCAGATACGCAGTATTTT.